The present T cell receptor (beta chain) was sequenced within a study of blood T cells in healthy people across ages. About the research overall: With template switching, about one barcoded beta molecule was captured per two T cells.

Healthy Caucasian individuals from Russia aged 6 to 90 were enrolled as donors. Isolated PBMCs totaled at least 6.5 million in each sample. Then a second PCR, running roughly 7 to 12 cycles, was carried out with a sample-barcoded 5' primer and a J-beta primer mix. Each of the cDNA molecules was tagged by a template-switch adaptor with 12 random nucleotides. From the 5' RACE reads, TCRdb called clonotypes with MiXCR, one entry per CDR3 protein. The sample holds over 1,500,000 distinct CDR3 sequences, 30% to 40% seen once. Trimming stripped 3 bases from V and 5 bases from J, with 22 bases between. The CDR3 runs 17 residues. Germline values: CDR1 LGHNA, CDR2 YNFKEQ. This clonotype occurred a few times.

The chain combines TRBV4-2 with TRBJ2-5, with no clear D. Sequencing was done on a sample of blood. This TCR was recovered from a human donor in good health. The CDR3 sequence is CASSQPRTRGARETQYF. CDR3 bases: TGTGCCAGCAGCCAGCCCCGAACCCGAGGTGCCCGGGAGACCCAGTACTTC.